The rows below give T cell receptor beta chains drawn from one sample of a study of blood T cell repertoires in COVID-19. Profiling relied on immunoSEQ multiplex PCR, and the TCRdb table lists in-frame clones only, not all of them. The table has a few hundred thousand clones, roughly nine tenths seen once. Sequencing was performed on PBMCs or T cells enriched from blood (not recorded which). These receptor sequences come from a middle-aged woman who had been exposed to COVID-19. Each CDR3 is given with its conserved first and last residue. The order of the fields is D gene, V gene, clone size, J gene, CDR3 protein, CDR3 DNA. The D gene is left open where the match is weak. Expanded clones get a size class; other rows say once, few or many, or leave the size out.

D: -; V: TRBV10-2; size: -; J: TRBJ1-6; CDR3: CASSESMDIGSPLHF; DNA: TGCGCCAGCAGTGAGTCGATGGACATAGGGTCACCCCTCCACTTT
D: -; V: TRBV5-4; size: -; J: TRBJ2-7; CDR3: CASSGRSSYEQYF; DNA: TGTGCCAGCAGCGGAAGGAGCTCCTACGAGCAGTACTTC
D: -; V: TRBV5-1; size: -; J: TRBJ1-3; CDR3: CASSTRVSGNTIYF; DNA: TGCGCCAGCAGCACCAGGGTGTCCGGAAACACCATATATTTT
D: -; V: TRBV3-1/TRBV3-2; size: -; J: TRBJ1-1; CDR3: CASSQAGGDTEAFF; DNA: TGTGCCAGCAGCCAAGCGGGGGGGGACACTGAAGCTTTCTTT
D: TRBD1; V: TRBV19; size: few; J: TRBJ1-1; CDR3: CASSQNRGLETEAFF; DNA: TGTGCCAGTAGTCAAAACAGGGGGTTGGAAACTGAAGCTTTCTTT
D: TRBD1; V: TRBV19; size: -; J: TRBJ1-2; CDR3: CASSIPDRAYGYTF; DNA: TGTGCCAGTAGTATCCCAGACAGGGCTTATGGCTACACCTTC
D: -; V: TRBV21-1; size: -; J: TRBJ1-1; CDR3: CASSPEAFF; DNA: TGTGCCAGCAGCCCAGAAGCTTTCTTT
D: -; V: TRBV7-9; size: -; J: TRBJ1-2; CDR3: CASSSATGDYGYTF; DNA: TGTGCCAGCAGCTCTGCGACAGGAGACTATGGCTACACCTTC
D: -; V: TRBV2; size: few; J: TRBJ1-6; CDR3: CASRPWSSYNSPLHF; DNA: TGTGCCAGCAGGCCGTGGAGCTCCTATAATTCACCCCTCCACTTT
D: TRBD1; V: TRBV30; size: -; J: TRBJ2-1; CDR3: CAWSKGQGNEQFF; DNA: TGTGCCTGGAGTAAGGGACAGGGAAATGAGCAGTTCTTC
D: TRBD1; V: TRBV24-1; size: few; J: TRBJ1-2; CDR3: CATRAGDRDGYTF; DNA: TGTGCCACCAGGGCTGGGGACAGGGATGGCTACACCTTC
D: -; V: TRBV5-5; size: -; J: TRBJ2-2; CDR3: CASSFQVTGELFF; DNA: TGTGCCAGCAGCTTTCAGGTGACCGGGGAGCTGTTTTTT
D: -; V: TRBV5-1; size: -; J: TRBJ2-3; CDR3: CASSLQNTQYF; DNA: TGCGCCAGCAGCTTACAAAATACGCAGTATTTT
D: TRBD1; V: TRBV27; size: -; J: TRBJ1-2; CDR3: CASSFSGTGYYGYTF; DNA: TGTGCCAGCAGTTTTTCCGGGACAGGGTACTATGGCTACACCTTC
D: TRBD1; V: TRBV6-5; size: -; J: TRBJ1-6; CDR3: CASRTLGQGGSPLHF; DNA: TGTGCCAGCAGGACTCTGGGACAGGGAGGTTCACCCCTCCACTTT
D: -; V: TRBV30; size: -; J: TRBJ1-2; CDR3: CALSPDSAYYGYTF; DNA: TGTGCCTTATCTCCGGACAGCGCCTACTATGGCTACACCTTC
D: TRBD1; V: TRBV2; size: -; J: TRBJ1-4; CDR3: CASSLPGSQGALRQLFF; DNA: TGTGCCAGCAGTCTACCCGGATCACAGGGGGCCTTAAGACAACTGTTTTTT
D: TRBD1; V: TRBV6-5; size: -; J: TRBJ2-2; CDR3: CASQGAEPTGELFF; DNA: TGTGCCAGCCAGGGGGCAGAGCCCACCGGGGAGCTGTTTTTT
D: -; V: TRBV24-1; size: -; J: TRBJ2-7; CDR3: CATSDELGEQYF; DNA: TGTGCCACCAGTGATGAACTTGGCGAGCAGTACTTC
D: -; V: TRBV10-2; size: -; J: TRBJ2-2; CDR3: CASSERESTGELFF; DNA: TGCGCCAGCAGTGAGCGGGAGAGCACCGGGGAGCTGTTTTTT
D: -; V: TRBV24-1; size: -; J: TRBJ1-5; CDR3: CATSDGAGHYSNQPQHF; DNA: TGTGCCACCAGTGATGGGGCAGGGCACTATAGCAATCAGCCCCAGCATTTT
D: -; V: TRBV19; size: -; J: TRBJ2-7; CDR3: CASSISSPYEQYF; DNA: TGTGCCAGTAGTATATCCTCCCCCTACGAGCAGTACTTC
D: TRBD1; V: TRBV6-2/TRBV6-3; size: -; J: TRBJ1-5; CDR3: CASSSPPGTGYQPQHF; DNA: TGTGCCAGCAGTTCACCACCCGGGACAGGGTACCAGCCCCAGCATTTT
D: TRBD1; V: TRBV5-5; size: -; J: TRBJ2-3; CDR3: CASSSPGTGLSTDTQYF; DNA: TGTGCCAGCAGCAGTCCCGGGACAGGATTGAGCACAGATACGCAGTATTTT
D: TRBD1; V: TRBV19; size: -; J: TRBJ1-2; CDR3: CASSTQGGETGIIYGYTF; DNA: TGTGCCAGTAGTACCCAGGGGGGAGAGACAGGTATCATCTATGGCTACACCTTC
D: TRBD2; V: TRBV11-2; size: -; J: TRBJ2-3; CDR3: CASSSGTSPSTDTQYF; DNA: TGTGCCAGCAGCTCCGGGACTAGCCCGAGCACAGATACGCAGTATTTT
D: -; V: TRBV6-5; size: -; J: TRBJ1-2; CDR3: CASSYLQGNDGYTF; DNA: TGTGCCAGCAGTTATTTACAGGGAAACGATGGCTACACCTTC
D: TRBD2; V: TRBV5-8; size: -; J: TRBJ2-3; CDR3: CASSLARLAGPSTDTQYF; DNA: TGTGCCAGCAGCTTGGCTAGGTTAGCGGGTCCTAGCACAGATACGCAGTATTTT
D: TRBD2; V: TRBV7-2; size: once; J: TRBJ2-1; CDR3: CASSRVGTSRYNEQFF; DNA: TGTGCCAGCAGTCGAGTTGGGACTAGCCGGTACAATGAGCAGTTCTTC
D: TRBD1; V: TRBV30; size: -; J: TRBJ1-2; CDR3: CAWDRDYGYTF; DNA: TGTGCCTGGGACAGGGACTATGGCTACACCTTC
D: -; V: TRBV3-1/TRBV3-2; size: -; J: TRBJ2-5; CDR3: CASSVQETQYF; DNA: TGTGCCAGCAGCGTACAAGAGACCCAGTACTTC
D: TRBD2; V: TRBV19; size: -; J: TRBJ2-7; CDR3: CASRSPGLAGEQYF; DNA: TGTGCCAGTAGATCCCCGGGACTAGCAGGCGAGCAGTACTTC
D: TRBD1; V: TRBV5-1; size: few; J: TRBJ1-1; CDR3: CASSLGQAAEAFF; DNA: TGCGCCAGCAGTCTTGGACAGGCCGCTGAAGCTTTCTTT
D: TRBD2; V: TRBV4-3; size: -; J: TRBJ2-3; CDR3: CASSQVSGSRADTQYF; DNA: TGCGCCAGCAGCCAAGTGAGCGGGAGCAGGGCGGATACGCAGTATTTT
D: -; V: TRBV6-5; size: -; J: TRBJ2-7; CDR3: CASSYQTGTYEQYF; DNA: TGTGCCAGCAGTTACCAGACAGGAACCTACGAGCAGTACTTC
D: -; V: TRBV29-1; size: -; J: TRBJ1-5; CDR3: CSVEVADQPQHF; DNA: TGCAGCGTTGAAGTCGCGGATCAGCCCCAGCATTTT